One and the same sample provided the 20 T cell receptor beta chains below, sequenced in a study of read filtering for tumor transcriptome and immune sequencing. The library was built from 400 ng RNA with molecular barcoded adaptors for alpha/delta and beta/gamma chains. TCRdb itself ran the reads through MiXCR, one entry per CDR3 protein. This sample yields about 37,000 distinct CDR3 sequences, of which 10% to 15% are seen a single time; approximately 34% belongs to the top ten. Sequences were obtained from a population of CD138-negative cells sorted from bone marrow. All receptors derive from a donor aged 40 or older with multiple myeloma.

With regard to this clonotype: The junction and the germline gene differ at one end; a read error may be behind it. The CDR3 DNA is TGTGCTAGCAGCTTAGAAGAGGGCTCCAATGAGCAGTTCTTC. It specifies CASSLEEGSNEQFF. This sequence joins TRBV7-7 and TRBJ2-1; possibly TRBD2 for D (5 bases). This CDR3 has 14 residues. Germline-derived CDR1 and CDR2 are SSHAT and FNYEAQ (reference sequence). The full variable domain, rest sourced from reference TRBV7-7 and TRBJ2-1, is GAGVSQSPRYKVTKRGQDVTLRCDPISSHATLYWYQQALGQGPEFLTYFNYEAQPDKSGLPSDRFSAERPEGSISTLTIQRTEQRDSAMYRCASSLEEGSNEQFFGPGTRLTVL.

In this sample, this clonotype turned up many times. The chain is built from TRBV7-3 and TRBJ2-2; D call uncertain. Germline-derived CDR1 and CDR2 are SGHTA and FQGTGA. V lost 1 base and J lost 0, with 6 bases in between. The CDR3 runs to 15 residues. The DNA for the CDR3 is TGTGCCAGCAGCTTAAGGCAGCCGAACACCGGGGAGCTGTTTTTT. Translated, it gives CASSLRQPNTGELFF.

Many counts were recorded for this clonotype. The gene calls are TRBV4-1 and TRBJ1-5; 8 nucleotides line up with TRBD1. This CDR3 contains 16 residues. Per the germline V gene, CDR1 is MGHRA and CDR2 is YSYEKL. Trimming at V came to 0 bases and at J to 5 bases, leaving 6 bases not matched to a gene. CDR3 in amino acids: CASSQDPGTGDQPQHF. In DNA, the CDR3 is TGCGCCAGCAGCCAAGATCCCGGGACAGGAGATCAGCCCCAGCATTTT.

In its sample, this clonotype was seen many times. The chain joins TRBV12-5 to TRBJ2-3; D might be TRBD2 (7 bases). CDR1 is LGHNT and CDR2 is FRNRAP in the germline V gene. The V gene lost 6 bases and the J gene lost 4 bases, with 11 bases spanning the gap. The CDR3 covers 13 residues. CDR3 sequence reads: CASGIGGADTQYF. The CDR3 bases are TGTGCTAGTGGAATAGGGGGGGCAGATACGCAGTATTTT.

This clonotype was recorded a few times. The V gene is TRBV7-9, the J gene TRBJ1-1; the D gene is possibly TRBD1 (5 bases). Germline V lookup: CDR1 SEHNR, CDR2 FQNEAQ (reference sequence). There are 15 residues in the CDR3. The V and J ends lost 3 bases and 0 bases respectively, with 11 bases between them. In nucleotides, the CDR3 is TGTGCCAGCAGCTTTGAGTGGGGGATGAACACTGAAGCTTTCTTT. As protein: CASSFEWGMNTEAFF.

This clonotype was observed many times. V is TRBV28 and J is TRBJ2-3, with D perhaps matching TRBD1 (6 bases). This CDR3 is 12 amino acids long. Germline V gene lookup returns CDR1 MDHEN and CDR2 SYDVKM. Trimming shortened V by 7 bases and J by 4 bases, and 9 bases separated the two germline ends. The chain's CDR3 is CASKTGADTQYF. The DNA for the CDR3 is TGTGCCAGCAAGACAGGAGCAGATACGCAGTATTTT.

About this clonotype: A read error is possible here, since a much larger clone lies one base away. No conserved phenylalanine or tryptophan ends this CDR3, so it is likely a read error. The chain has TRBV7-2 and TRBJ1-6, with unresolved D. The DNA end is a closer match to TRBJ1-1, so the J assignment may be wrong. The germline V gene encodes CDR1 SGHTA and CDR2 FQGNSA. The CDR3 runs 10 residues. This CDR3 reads CASSGHEAFL. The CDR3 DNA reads TGTGCCAGCAGCGGCCATGAAGCTTTCTTA.

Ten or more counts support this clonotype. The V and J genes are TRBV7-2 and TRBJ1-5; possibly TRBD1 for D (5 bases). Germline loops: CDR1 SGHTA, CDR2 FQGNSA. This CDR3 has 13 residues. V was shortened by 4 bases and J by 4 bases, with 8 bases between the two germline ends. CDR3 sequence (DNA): TGTGCCAGCAGCTGGGGCGGGAATCAGCCCCAGCATTTT. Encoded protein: CASSWGGNQPQHF.

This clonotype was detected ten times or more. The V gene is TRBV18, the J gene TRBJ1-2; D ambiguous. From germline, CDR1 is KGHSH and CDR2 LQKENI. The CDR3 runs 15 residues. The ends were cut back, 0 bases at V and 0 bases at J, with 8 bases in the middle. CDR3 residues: CASSPPGTANYGYTF. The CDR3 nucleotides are TGTGCCAGCTCACCACCGGGCACAGCTAACTATGGCTACACCTTC. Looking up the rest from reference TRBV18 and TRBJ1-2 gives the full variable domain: NAGVMQNPRHLVRRRGQEARLRCSPMKGHSHVYWYRQLPEEGLKFMVYLQKENIIDESGMPKERFSAEFPKEGPSILRIQQVVRGDSAAYFCASSPPGTANYGYTFGSGTRLTVV.

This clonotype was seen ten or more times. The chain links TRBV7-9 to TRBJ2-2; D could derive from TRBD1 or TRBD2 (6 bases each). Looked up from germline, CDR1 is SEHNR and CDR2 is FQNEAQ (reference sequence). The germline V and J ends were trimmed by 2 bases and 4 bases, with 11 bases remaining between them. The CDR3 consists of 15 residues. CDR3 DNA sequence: TGTGCCAGCAGCTTAACGGGGGCTAGCACCGGGGAGCTGTTTTTT. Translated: CASSLTGASTGELFF. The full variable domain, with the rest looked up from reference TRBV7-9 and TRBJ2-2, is DTGVSQNPRHKITKRGQNVTFRCDPISEHNRLYWYRQTLGQGPEFLTYFQNEAQLEKSRLLSDRFSAERPKGSFSTLEIQRTEQGDSAMYLCASSLTGASTGELFFGEGSRLTVL.

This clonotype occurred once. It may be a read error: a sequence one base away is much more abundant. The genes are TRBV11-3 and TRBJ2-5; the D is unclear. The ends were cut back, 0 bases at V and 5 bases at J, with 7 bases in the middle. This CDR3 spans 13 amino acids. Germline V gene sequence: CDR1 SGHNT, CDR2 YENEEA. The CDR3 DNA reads TGTGCCAGCAGCTTAGATGCTCGGGAGACCCAGTACTTC. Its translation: CASSLDARETQYF.

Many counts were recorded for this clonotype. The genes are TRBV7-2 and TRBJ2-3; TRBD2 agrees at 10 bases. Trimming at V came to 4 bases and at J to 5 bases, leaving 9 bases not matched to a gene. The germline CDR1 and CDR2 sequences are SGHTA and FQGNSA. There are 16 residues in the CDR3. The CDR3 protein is CASSWGAGGPGDTQYF. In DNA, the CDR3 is TGTGCCAGCAGCTGGGGAGCGGGGGGGCCTGGAGATACGCAGTATTTT.

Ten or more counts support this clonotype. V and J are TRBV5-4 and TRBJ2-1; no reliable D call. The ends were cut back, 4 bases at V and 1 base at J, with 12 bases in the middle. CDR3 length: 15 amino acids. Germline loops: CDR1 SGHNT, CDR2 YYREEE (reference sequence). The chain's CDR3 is CASSPDVKSYNEQFF. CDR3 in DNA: TGTGCCAGCAGCCCCGACGTTAAGTCCTACAATGAGCAGTTCTTC.

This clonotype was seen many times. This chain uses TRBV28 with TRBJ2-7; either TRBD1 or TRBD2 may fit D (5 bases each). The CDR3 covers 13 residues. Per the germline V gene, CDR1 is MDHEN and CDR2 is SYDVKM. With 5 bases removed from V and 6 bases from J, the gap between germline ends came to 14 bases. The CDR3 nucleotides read TGTGCCAGCAGTCTACCCTTTGGGGGCGAGCAGTACTTC. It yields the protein CASSLPFGGEQYF.

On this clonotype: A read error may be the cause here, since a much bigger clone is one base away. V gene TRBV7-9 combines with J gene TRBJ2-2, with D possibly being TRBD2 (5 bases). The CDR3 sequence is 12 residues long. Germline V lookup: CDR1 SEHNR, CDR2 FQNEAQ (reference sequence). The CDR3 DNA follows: TGTGCCAGCAGCTCGAACACCGGGGAGCTGCTTTTT. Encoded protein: CASSSNTGELLF.

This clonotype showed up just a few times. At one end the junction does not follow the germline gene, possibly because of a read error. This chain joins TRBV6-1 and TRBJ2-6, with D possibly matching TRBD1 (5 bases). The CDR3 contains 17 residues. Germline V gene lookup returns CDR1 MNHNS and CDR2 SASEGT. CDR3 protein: CASNLDRYLSGASVLTF. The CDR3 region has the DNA TGTGCCAGCAACCTGGACCGTTATCTAAGTGGGGCCAGCGTCCTGACTTTC.

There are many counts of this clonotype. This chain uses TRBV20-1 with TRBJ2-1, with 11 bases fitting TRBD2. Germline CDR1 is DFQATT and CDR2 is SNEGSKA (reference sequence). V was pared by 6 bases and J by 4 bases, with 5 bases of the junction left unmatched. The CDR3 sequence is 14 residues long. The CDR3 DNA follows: TGCAGTGCAACACTAGCGGGGGTTTACAATGAGCAGTTCTTC. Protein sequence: CSATLAGVYNEQFF.

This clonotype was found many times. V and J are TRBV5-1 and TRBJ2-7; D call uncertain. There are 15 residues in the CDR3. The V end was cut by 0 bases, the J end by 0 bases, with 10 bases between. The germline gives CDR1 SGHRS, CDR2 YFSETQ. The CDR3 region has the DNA TGCGCCAGCAGCTTGGAAGTCGCCGGCTCCTACGAGCAGTACTTC. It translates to CASSLEVAGSYEQYF.

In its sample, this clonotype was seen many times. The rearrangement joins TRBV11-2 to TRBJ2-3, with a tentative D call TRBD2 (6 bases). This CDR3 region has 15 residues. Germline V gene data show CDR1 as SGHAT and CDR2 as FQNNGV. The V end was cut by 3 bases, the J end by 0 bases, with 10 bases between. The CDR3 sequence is CASSFSGSSTDTQYF. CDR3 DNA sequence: TGTGCCAGCAGCTTTAGCGGATCTAGCACAGATACGCAGTATTTT.

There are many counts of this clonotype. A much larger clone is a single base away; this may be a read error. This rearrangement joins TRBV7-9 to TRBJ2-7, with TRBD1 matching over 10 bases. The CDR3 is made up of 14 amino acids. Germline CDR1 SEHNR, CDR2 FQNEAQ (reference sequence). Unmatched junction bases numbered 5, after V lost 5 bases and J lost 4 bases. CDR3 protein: CASSLGTGEYEQYF. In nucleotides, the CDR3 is TGTGCCAGCAGCCTCGGGACAGGGGAATACGAGCAGTACTTC.